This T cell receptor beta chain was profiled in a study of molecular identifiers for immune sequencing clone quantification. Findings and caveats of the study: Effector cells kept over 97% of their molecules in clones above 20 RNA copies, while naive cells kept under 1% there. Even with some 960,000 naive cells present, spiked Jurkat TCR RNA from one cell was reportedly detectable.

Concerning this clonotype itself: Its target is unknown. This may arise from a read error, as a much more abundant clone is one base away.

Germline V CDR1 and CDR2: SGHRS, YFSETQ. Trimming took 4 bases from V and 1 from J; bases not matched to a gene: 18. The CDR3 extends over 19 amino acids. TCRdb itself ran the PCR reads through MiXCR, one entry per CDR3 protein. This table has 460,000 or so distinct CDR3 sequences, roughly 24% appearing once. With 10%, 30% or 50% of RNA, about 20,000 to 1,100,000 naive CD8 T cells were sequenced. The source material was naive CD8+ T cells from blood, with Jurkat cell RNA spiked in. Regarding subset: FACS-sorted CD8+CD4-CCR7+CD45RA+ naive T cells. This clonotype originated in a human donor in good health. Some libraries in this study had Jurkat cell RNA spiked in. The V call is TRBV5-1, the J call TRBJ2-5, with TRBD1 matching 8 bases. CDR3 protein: CASSLDYLSNRGIQETQYF. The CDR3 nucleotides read TGCGCCAGCAGCCTCGACTACCTTAGCAACAGGGGGATCCAAGAGACCCAGTACTTC.